The 24 T cell receptor beta chains given below trace back to one sample, sequenced in a study of Ad26.COV2.S vaccination and SARS-CoV-2 variants. Treatment denoted: roughly 18 received Ad26.COV2.S at low or high dose, single or two shots; about 5 received placebo; per-sample allocation not given. At day 63 after the first vaccine or placebo injection, samples were drawn. The method was immunoSEQ multiplex PCR; TCRdb's version includes in-frame clones alone and lacks a portion of them. The sample lists around 320,000 clones, about 86% occurring once. Specimen: peripheral blood, collected in a trial of Ad26.COV2.S vaccine versus placebo. The source of these receptors is a person between 18 and 59 years old who received the Ad26.COV2.S COVID-19 vaccine or a placebo.

The rearrangement links TRBV9 to TRBJ2-1; D remains ambiguous. V was shortened by 3 bases and J by 8 bases, with 15 bases between the two germline ends. The CDR3 is 14 residues long. CDR1 SGDLS and CDR2 YYNGEE come from the germline V gene. CDR3 sequence: CASSAFTHSDEQFF. CDR3 in DNA: TGTGCCAGCAGCGCATTCACCCACAGTGATGAGCAGTTCTTC. Complete variable domain (other parts from reference TRBV9 and TRBJ2-1): DSGVTQTPKHLITATGQRVTLRCSPRSGDLSVYWYQQSLDQGLQFLIQYYNGEERAKGNILERFSAQQFPDLHSELNLSSLELGDSALYFCASSAFTHSDEQFFGPGTRLTVL.

About this clone itself: The same CDR3 also results from other DNA sequences found in this sample. The rearrangement uses TRBV3-1 (or the pseudogene TRBV3-2) and TRBJ1-2; D is perhaps TRBD1 (5 bases). The germline V and J ends were trimmed by 1 base and 4 bases, with 7 bases remaining between them. The germline gives CDR1 LGHDT, CDR2 YNNKEL (reference sequence). The CDR3 covers 13 residues. CDR3 in DNA: TGTGCCAGCAGCCAAGGGCAGGGCTATGGCTACACCTTC. Translated, it gives CASSQGQGYGYTF.

This clone was seen a few times. This rearrangement joins TRBV7-9 to TRBJ1-6; a weak D match, TRBD1 (5 bases). This CDR3 is 13 amino acids long. Trimming cost V 5 bases and J 7 bases, with 9 bases left between them. Germline V gene sequence: CDR1 SEHNR, CDR2 FQNEAQ (reference sequence). The CDR3 sequence is CASSADKNSPLHF. In DNA form, the CDR3 reads TGTGCCAGCAGCGCGGACAAGAATTCACCCCTCCACTTT. Full variable domain (rest looked up from reference TRBV7-9 and TRBJ1-6): DTGVSQNPRHKITKRGQNVTFRCDPISEHNRLYWYRQTLGQGPEFLTYFQNEAQLEKSRLLSDRFSAERPKGSFSTLEIQRTEQGDSAMYLCASSADKNSPLHFGNGTRLTVT.

The chain uses TRBV2 and TRBJ2-1; TRBD2 matches at 10 bases. After removal of 6 bases from V and 0 bases from J, the junction contained 23 bases not matched to a gene. The germline V gene has CDR1 SNHLY and CDR2 FYNNEI. This CDR3 contains 22 residues. The CDR3 sequence: CASSSPDNRRASGSSSYNEQFF. The CDR3 nucleotides are TGTGCCAGCAGCAGCCCCGATAACCGCAGGGCTAGCGGGAGTAGCTCCTACAATGAGCAGTTCTTC.

This clone was counted once. The gene calls are TRBV12-3 or TRBV12-4 and TRBJ1-1; 8 bases match TRBD1. The CDR3 runs to 13 residues. The V and J ends lost 4 bases and 7 bases, in that order; junction bases with no gene match: 5. Here the CDR3 reads CASSWHRGFEAFF. In DNA form, the CDR3 reads TGTGCCAGCAGTTGGCACAGGGGGTTTGAAGCTTTCTTT.

With regard to this clone: The sample contains more than one DNA sequence encoding this CDR3. The rearrangement uses TRBV5-6 and TRBJ2-7; D perhaps matches TRBD2 (5 bases). Trimming removed 0 bases from V and 3 bases from J, with 7 bases in between. The CDR3 has 13 residues. Germline-derived CDR1 and CDR2 are SGHDT and YYEEEE. CDR3 amino acids: CASSLDGDYEQYF. As DNA, the CDR3 is TGTGCCAGCAGCTTGGACGGGGACTACGAGCAGTACTTC. The complete variable domain, with remaining parts taken from reference TRBV5-6 and TRBJ2-7, reads DAGVTQSPTHLIKTRGQQVTLRCSPKSGHDTVSWYQQALGQGPQFIFQYYEEEERQRGNFPDRFSGHQFPNYSSELNVNALLLGDSALYLCASSLDGDYEQYFGPGTRLTVT.

The chain uses TRBV16 and TRBJ1-2, with D unresolved. This CDR3 spans 13 amino acids. CDR1 and CDR2 (germline): KGHSY, FQNENV. Trimming pared 0 bases from V and 8 bases from J, leaving 10 bases between. The CDR3 here is CASSQSWDSGYTF. CDR3 DNA: TGTGCCAGCAGCCAATCGTGGGATAGCGGCTACACCTTC. Full variable domain (remainder filled in from reference TRBV16 and TRBJ1-2): GEEVAQTPKHLVRGEGQKAKLYCAPIKGHSYVFWYQQVLKNEFKFLISFQNENVFDETGMPKERFSAKCLPNSPCSLEIQATKLEDSAVYFCASSQSWDSGYTFGSGTRLTVV.

V and J are TRBV7-9 and TRBJ2-7; 10 bases line up with TRBD2. V was pared by 4 bases and J by 0 bases, with 3 bases of the junction left unmatched. Germline values: CDR1 SEHNR, CDR2 FQNEAQ (reference sequence). This CDR3 has 15 residues. The CDR3 reads CASSWSGGDSYEQYF. In DNA form, the CDR3 reads TGTGCCAGCAGCTGGAGCGGGGGGGACTCCTACGAGCAGTACTTC. Combining the CDR3 with reference TRBV7-9 and TRBJ2-7 gives the whole variable domain DTGVSQNPRHKITKRGQNVTFRCDPISEHNRLYWYRQTLGQGPEFLTYFQNEAQLEKSRLLSDRFSAERPKGSFSTLEIQRTEQGDSAMYLCASSWSGGDSYEQYFGPGTRLTVT.

The DNA for the CDR3 is TGCGCCAGCAGCCAACCAAGAAGGGGCCTTGTGGGCGGCTACACCTTC. Protein sequence: CASSQPRRGLVGGYTF. The V gene is TRBV4-1, the J gene TRBJ1-2; TRBD1 might be the D (5 bases). Germline V gives CDR1 MGHRA, CDR2 YSYEKL. This CDR3 region has 16 residues. V was trimmed by 2 bases and J by 8 bases, leaving 21 bases between them.

V and J are TRBV3-1 (or the pseudogene TRBV3-2) and TRBJ2-5, with D possibly being TRBD2 (7 bases). Per the germline V gene, CDR1 is LGHDT and CDR2 is YNNKEL (reference sequence). V was pared by 0 bases and J by 1 base, with 18 bases between. There are 18 residues in the CDR3. The CDR3 reads CASSQDYGRGGLQETQYF. CDR3 bases: TGTGCCAGCAGCCAAGATTATGGGAGGGGGGGGCTCCAAGAGACCCAGTACTTC.

This clone occurred once. J is TRBJ1-2 and V is TRBV5-4, with 7 bases that match TRBD1. V lost 3 bases and J lost 3; bases outside the gene matches: 2. There are 13 residues in the CDR3. Per the germline V gene, CDR1 is SGHNT and CDR2 is YYREEE (reference sequence). Here the CDR3 reads CASSWGTDYGYTF. CDR3 bases: TGTGCCAGCAGCTGGGGGACAGACTATGGCTACACCTTC.

The gene calls are TRBV4-2 and TRBJ1-2; D is uncertain. Trimming pared 1 base from V and 5 bases from J, leaving 11 bases between. Germline CDR1 LGHNA, CDR2 YNFKEQ. This CDR3 contains 14 residues. The CDR3: CASSQASEWYGYTF. The CDR3 nucleotides are TGTGCCAGCAGCCAAGCCTCTGAATGGTATGGCTACACCTTC.

The chain has TRBV4-3 and TRBJ2-5, with TRBD2 identical over 11 bases. Germline values: CDR1 LGHNA, CDR2 YSLEER. Trimming took 0 bases from V and 5 from J; bases not matched to a gene: 5. The CDR3 runs to 16 residues. CDR3 sequence: CASSQEGSGGAETQYF. The CDR3 coding sequence is TGCGCCAGCAGCCAAGAGGGTAGCGGGGGGGCCGAGACCCAGTACTTC.

V is TRBV4-3 and J is TRBJ1-4; D ambiguous. This CDR3 has 14 amino acids. CDR1 is LGHNA, CDR2 YSLEER, per germline. The V end lost 1 base, the J end lost 0 bases, and 3 bases lay between the germline ends. The CDR3 loop is CASSQVSTNEKLFF. The DNA for the CDR3 is TGCGCCAGCAGCCAAGTGTCAACTAATGAAAAACTGTTTTTT.

The chain is built from TRBV5-1 and TRBJ1-1; D is perhaps TRBD1 (6 bases). CDR3 length equals 16 residues. Germline V CDR1 and CDR2: SGHRS, YFSETQ. Trimming took off 3 bases at V and 3 bases at J, with 18 bases between the two ends. The CDR3 coding sequence is TGCGCCAGCAGCTCCCGGGACACAAGTGGAGACACTGAAGCTTTCTTT. It specifies CASSSRDTSGDTEAFF. The complete variable domain, with remaining parts taken from reference TRBV5-1 and TRBJ1-1, reads KAGVTQTPRYLIKTRGQQVTLSCSPISGHRSVSWYQQTPGQGLQFLFEYFSETQRNKGNFPGRFSGRQFSNSRSEMNVSTLELGDSALYLCASSSRDTSGDTEAFFGQGTRLTVV.

The rearrangement uses TRBV13 and TRBJ2-3; the match to TRBD1 covers 7 bases. With V trimmed by 5 bases and J by 2 bases, 10 bases remained unmatched. This CDR3 has 16 amino acids. Germline CDR1 PRHDT, CDR2 FYEKMQ (reference sequence). The DNA of the CDR3 is TGTGCCAGCAGCCCACGGACAGGTTCTCCCACAGATACGCAGTATTTT. Translated: CASSPRTGSPTDTQYF.

This clone was counted only a few times. The chain couples TRBV19 to TRBJ2-1; weak D call: TRBD2 (6 bases). This CDR3 region has 12 residues. V lost 5 bases to trimming and J lost 9 bases, with 11 bases between them. Per the germline V gene, CDR1 is LNHDA and CDR2 is SQIVND (reference sequence). The DNA of the CDR3 is TGTGCCAGTAGTGCGGGGCGAGGTGAGCAGTTCTTC. It is translated as CASSAGRGEQFF.

This chain connects TRBV12-3 or TRBV12-4 to TRBJ1-1, with a weak D call TRBD1 (5 bases). The CDR3 extends over 11 amino acids. Trimming cost V 2 bases and J 12 bases, with 10 bases left between them. The CDR3: CASSLRDGTFF. The DNA of the CDR3 is TGTGCCAGCAGTTTAAGGGACGGGACTTTCTTT.

This clone has just one count. The rearrangement links TRBV7-8 to TRBJ1-4, with TRBD1 matching 9 bases. The V gene end was trimmed by 1 base and the J gene end by 7 bases; junction bases not matched to a gene: 4. There are 15 residues in the CDR3. Per the germline V gene, CDR1 is SGHVS and CDR2 is FQNEAQ. In nucleotides, the CDR3 is TGTGCCAGCAGCTTAGGGGGGACAGGGAGTGAAAAACTGTTTTTT. Protein sequence: CASSLGGTGSEKLFF.

This chain uses TRBV6-5 with TRBJ2-3; the D gene is possibly TRBD1 (5 bases). Between the trimmed V and J ends, which lost 5 bases and 3 bases, there was a span of 12 bases. This CDR3 spans 14 amino acids. Germline V lookup: CDR1 MNHEY, CDR2 SVGAGI. The CDR3 DNA reads as TGTGCCAGCAGTCCGCCAGGGTTGACAGATACGCAGTATTTT. The encoded protein is CASSPPGLTDTQYF.

This clone was observed a handful of times. This chain connects TRBV7-9 to TRBJ1-2; no definite D call. CDR3 length: 13 residues. CDR1 is SEHNR, CDR2 FQNEAQ, per germline (reference sequence). The V and J ends lost 3 bases and 4 bases respectively, with 9 bases between them. This CDR3 reads CASSFGPSYGYTF. Written as DNA, the CDR3 is TGTGCCAGCAGCTTTGGGCCGAGCTATGGCTACACCTTC. Based on the CDR3 plus reference TRBV7-9 and TRBJ1-2, the full variable domain is DTGVSQNPRHKITKRGQNVTFRCDPISEHNRLYWYRQTLGQGPEFLTYFQNEAQLEKSRLLSDRFSAERPKGSFSTLEIQRTEQGDSAMYLCASSFGPSYGYTFGSGTRLTVV.

The V gene is TRBV4-1, the J gene TRBJ2-2; D is uncertain. The germline V and J ends were trimmed by 2 bases and 4 bases, with 8 bases remaining between them. CDR1 and CDR2 (germline): MGHRA, YSYEKL. This CDR3 has 14 amino acids. Here the CDR3 DNA reads TGCGCCAGCAGCCAACGTCCGACCACCGGGGAGCTGTTTTTT. This encodes CASSQRPTTGELFF.

This chain uses TRBV6-5 with TRBJ1-5, with 10 bases that match TRBD1. The CDR3 loop spans 14 amino acids. Trimming cost V 6 bases and J 1 base; bases outside gene matches: 0. Germline assignment: CDR1 MNHEY and CDR2 SVGAGI. The CDR3 DNA reads as TGTGCCAGCAGGGGACAGGGGAGCAATCAGCCCCAGCATTTT. The encoded protein is CASRGQGSNQPQHF.

The V and J genes are TRBV18 and TRBJ2-7; tentative D call: TRBD1 (6 bases). Germline V gene data show CDR1 as KGHSH and CDR2 as LQKENI. The CDR3 is 14 amino acids. Between the trimmed V and J ends, which lost 2 bases and 2 bases, there was a span of 10 bases. The CDR3 protein is CASSPGAGAYEQYF. The CDR3, as DNA: TGTGCCAGCTCACCAGGGGCAGGGGCCTACGAGCAGTACTTC.